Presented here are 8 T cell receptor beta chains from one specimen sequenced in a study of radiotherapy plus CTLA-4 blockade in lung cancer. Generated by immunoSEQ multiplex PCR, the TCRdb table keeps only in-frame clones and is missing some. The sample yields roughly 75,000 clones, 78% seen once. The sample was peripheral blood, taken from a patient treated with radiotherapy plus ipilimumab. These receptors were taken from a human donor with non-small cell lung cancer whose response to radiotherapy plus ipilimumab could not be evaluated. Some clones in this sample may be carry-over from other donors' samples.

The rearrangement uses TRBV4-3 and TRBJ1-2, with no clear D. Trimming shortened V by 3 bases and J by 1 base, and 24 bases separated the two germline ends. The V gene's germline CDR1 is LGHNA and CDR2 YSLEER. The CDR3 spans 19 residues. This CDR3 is CASSQVSAYSLKVNYGYTF. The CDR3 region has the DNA TGCGCCAGCAGCCAGGTCTCGGCCTACAGCTTAAAAGTTAACTATGGCTACACCTTC.

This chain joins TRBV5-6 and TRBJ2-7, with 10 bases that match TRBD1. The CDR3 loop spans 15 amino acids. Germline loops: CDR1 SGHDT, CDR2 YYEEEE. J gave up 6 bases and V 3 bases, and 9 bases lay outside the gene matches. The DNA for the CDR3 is TGTGCCAGCAGCTGGACAGGGGGTGCCTTGCGCGAGCAGTACTTC. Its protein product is CASSWTGGALREQYF.

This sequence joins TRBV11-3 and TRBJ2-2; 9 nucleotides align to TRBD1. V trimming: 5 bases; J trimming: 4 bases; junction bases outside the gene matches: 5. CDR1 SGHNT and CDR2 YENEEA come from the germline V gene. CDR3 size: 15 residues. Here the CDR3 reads CASSHGTGSTGELFF. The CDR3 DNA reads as TGTGCCAGCAGCCACGGGACAGGGTCCACCGGGGAGCTGTTTTTT.

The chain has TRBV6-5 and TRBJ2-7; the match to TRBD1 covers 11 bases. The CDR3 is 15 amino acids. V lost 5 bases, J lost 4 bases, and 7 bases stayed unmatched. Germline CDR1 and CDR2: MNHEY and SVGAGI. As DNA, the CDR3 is TGTGCCAGCAGTCTACCGGGACAGGGGGATTACGAGCAGTACTTC. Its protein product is CASSLPGQGDYEQYF.

CDR3 DNA sequence: TGTGCCAGCAGCGTAGCTAAGGAGACTGAAGCTTTCTTT. This encodes CASSVAKETEAFF. The J gene is TRBJ1-1, the V gene TRBV9; D is unclear. The CDR3 contains 13 residues. The V end was cut by 0 bases, the J end by 5 bases, with 8 bases between. Germline CDR1 and CDR2: SGDLS and YYNGEE.

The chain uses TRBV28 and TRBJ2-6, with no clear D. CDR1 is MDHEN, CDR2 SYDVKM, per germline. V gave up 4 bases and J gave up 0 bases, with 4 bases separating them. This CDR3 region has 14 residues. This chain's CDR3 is CASSSTSGANVLTF. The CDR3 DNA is TGTGCCAGCAGTTCTACCTCTGGGGCCAACGTCCTGACTTTC.

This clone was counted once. As DNA, the CDR3 is TGTGCCAGCAGCTTCACAGGGGAAGAGACCCAGTACTTC. Translated: CASSFTGEETQYF. The rearrangement joins TRBV11-2 to TRBJ2-5, with TRBD1 matching over 7 bases. The V gene's germline CDR1 is SGHAT and CDR2 FQNNGV. Losses at the gene ends were 3 bases for V and 3 bases for J; bases not matched to a gene: 1. CDR3 length equals 13 residues.

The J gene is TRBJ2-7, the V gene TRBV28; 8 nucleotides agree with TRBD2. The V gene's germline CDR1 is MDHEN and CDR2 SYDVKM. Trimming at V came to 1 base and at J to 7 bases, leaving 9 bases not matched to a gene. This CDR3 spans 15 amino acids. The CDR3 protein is CASSLFVGGAREQYF. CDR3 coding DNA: TGTGCCAGCAGTTTATTTGTCGGGGGGGCTCGGGAGCAGTACTTC.